The next 24 T cell receptor beta chains were all read from a single sample in a study of CD4 and CD8 cells across lung adenocarcinoma regions (dated by TCRdb to between 2018 and 2020). Receptor libraries were prepared by PCR. The sample was run on a HiSeq X Ten. The public reads were quality trimmed at Q25 with fastp and then assembled into clones with MiXCR by TCRdb, keeping productive beta chains. Rows are unified per CDR3 protein, each entry keeping the most common DNA and genes. The sample table shows under 8,500 distinct CDR3 sequences, and 45% to 55% are seen once. About 95% of the sample is held by the ten biggest clonotypes. Sequencing was carried out using CD8+ T cells from the center of a lung tumor. Per the publication, the cell subset or site label means: tumor center region. Every receptor here comes from a male donor with lung adenocarcinoma. The CD4 and CD8 labels of this study may be unreliable.

The chain employs TRBV5-1 and TRBJ2-5; 7 bases fit TRBD2. The CDR3 is 14 residues long. Trimming at V came to 4 bases and at J to 5 bases, leaving 8 bases not matched to a gene. Germline V gene data show CDR1 as SGHRS and CDR2 as YFSETQ. CDR3 amino acids: CASSPQGAGETQYF. The CDR3 DNA sequence: TGCGCCAGCAGCCCACAAGGAGCGGGGGAGACCCAGTACTTC.

This sequence joins TRBV6-1 and TRBJ2-5; D could derive from TRBD1 or TRBD2 (6 bases each). There are 16 residues in the CDR3. Germline CDR1 is MNHNS and CDR2 is SASEGT. V was pared by 6 bases and J by 1 base, with 18 bases between. The CDR3 protein is CASRGAGGRVQETQYF. DNA of the CDR3: TGTGCCAGCAGGGGGGCCGGGGGCCGCGTCCAAGAGACCCAGTACTTC.

At least ten counts were recorded for this clonotype. The chain links TRBV6-1 to TRBJ1-4; 8 bases are shared with TRBD1. Germline assignment: CDR1 MNHNS and CDR2 SASEGT. V trimming: 6 bases; J trimming: 10 bases; junction bases outside the gene matches: 13. The CDR3 spans 15 residues. The CDR3 loop is CASRTGAGGIVKLFF. DNA for the CDR3: TGTGCCAGCAGGACAGGGGCTGGAGGAATCGTAAAACTGTTTTTT.

J is TRBJ2-5 and V is TRBV6-1, with 13 bases matching TRBD2. J gave up 5 bases and V 7 bases, and 7 bases lay outside the gene matches. Germline V gives CDR1 MNHNS, CDR2 SASEGT. The CDR3 is made up of 15 amino acids. Written as DNA, the CDR3 is TGTGCCAGCACAGGACTAGCGGGAGAATGGGAGACCCAGTACTTC. Its protein is CASTGLAGEWETQYF.

The chain employs TRBV27 and TRBJ2-1, with D uncertain. The end of the DNA fits TRBJ2-5 better, so the J call may be wrong. The CDR3 contains 13 residues. Germline assignment: CDR1 MNHEY and CDR2 SMNVEV (reference sequence). The CDR3 loop reads CASSLRPRETQYF. The CDR3 bases are TGTGCCAGCAGTTTACGACCTCGAGAGACCCAGTACTTC.

This clonotype is termed medium-sized. The chain uses TRBV6-5 and TRBJ2-1, with D tentatively TRBD2 (5 bases). Looked up from germline, CDR1 is MNHEY and CDR2 is SVGAGI. Trimming left V 8 bases short and J 6 bases short, with 11 bases between. The CDR3 has 12 amino acids. CDR3: CASAGDGNEQFF. In nucleotides, the CDR3 is TGTGCCAGCGCGGGCGACGGCAATGAGCAGTTCTTC.

This clonotype has a handful of counts. Relative to the germline gene, one junction end is altered; a read error may explain this. The CDR3 nucleotides are TGTGCCTCCAGTGGACAGACTGAGACCCAGTACTTC. It translates to CASSGQTETQYF. The V gene is TRBV24-1, the J gene TRBJ2-5; a weak D match, TRBD1 (6 bases). The CDR3 length is 12 residues. Looked up from germline, CDR1 is KGHDR and CDR2 is SFDVKD.

The DNA for the CDR3 is TGCGCCAGCCCATACGGGTACGAGCAGTACTTC. This sequence encodes CASPYGYEQYF. The chain carries TRBV10-1 and TRBJ2-7; D is undetermined. The CDR3 is 11 residues long. Germline values: CDR1 WNHNN, CDR2 SYGVQD (reference sequence). V lost 8 bases and J 4 bases, leaving 9 bases between the germline ends.

The genes are TRBV10-1 and TRBJ2-4; 8 bases match TRBD2. The V segment lost 8 bases and the J segment 13 bases; nucleotides outside the gene matches: 19. Germline lookup yields CDR1 WNHNN and CDR2 SYGVQD (reference sequence). The CDR3 length is 15 residues. DNA for the CDR3: TGCGCCAGCGTCCCGGGGGGGAAATCCAAAGATACGCAGTACTTC. Encoded protein: CASVPGGKSKDTQYF.

This clonotype was counted only a few times. The chain employs TRBV3-1 and TRBJ2-1, with TRBD1 matching 9 bases. Germline V gives CDR1 LGHDT, CDR2 YNNKEL (reference sequence). V was pared by 8 bases and J by 7 bases, with 15 bases of the junction left unmatched. This CDR3 has 16 amino acids. CDR3 region: CASQGSGTGSLNEQFF. Written as DNA, the CDR3 is TGTGCCAGCCAAGGGTCCGGGACAGGGTCCTTAAATGAGCAGTTCTTC.

The V gene is TRBV6-5, the J gene TRBJ2-1, with 9 bases aligning to TRBD1. The J call may be wrong; the DNA end is better matched by TRBJ2-5. The CDR3 is made up of 13 amino acids. Looked up from germline, CDR1 is MNHEY and CDR2 is SVGAGI. The DNA for the CDR3 is TGTGCCAGCAGTTACACAGGGGGCGAGACCCAGTACTTC. It codes for CASSYTGGETQYF.

The chain is built from TRBV6-5 and TRBJ2-2; D possibly corresponds to TRBD1 (6 bases). Deletions cut 4 bases from V and 2 bases from J, with 17 bases between. In germline, CDR1 is MNHEY, CDR2 SVGAGI. The CDR3 is 17 residues long. CDR3 sequence reads: CASSSPSGALNTGELFF. The CDR3 coding sequence is TGTGCCAGCAGTTCTCCATCAGGGGCCCTAAACACCGGGGAGCTGTTTTTT.

This chain links TRBV9 with TRBJ2-5, with D possibly TRBD1 on 6 matching bases. The V end lost 2 bases, the J end lost 5 bases, and 16 bases lay between the germline ends. This CDR3 region has 15 residues. Germline V lookup: CDR1 SGDLS, CDR2 YYNGEE. In nucleotides, the CDR3 is TGTGCCAGCAGCGTGCTATGGGGGCAAGGGGAGACCCAGTACTTC. Residues: CASSVLWGQGETQYF.

This chain joins TRBV6-5 and TRBJ2-1, with 14 positions matching TRBD2. This CDR3 has 17 residues. The germline CDR1 and CDR2 sequences are MNHEY and SVGAGI. Unmatched junction bases numbered 1, after V lost 2 bases and J lost 1 base. The CDR3 sequence: CASSYGTSGRSYNEQFF. CDR3 coding DNA: TGTGCCAGCAGTTACGGGACTAGCGGGAGATCCTACAATGAGCAGTTCTTC.

This clonotype is a singleton in its sample. The V and J genes are TRBV6-5 and TRBJ1-2, with a weak D call TRBD1 (6 bases). The germline CDR1 and CDR2 sequences are MNHEY and SVGAGI. Trimming removed 4 bases at V and 3 bases at J, with 12 bases between. The CDR3 is 14 residues long. The CDR3 reads CASSLQGSDYGYTF. The CDR3 DNA follows: TGTGCCAGCAGTTTACAGGGTTCGGACTATGGCTACACCTTC.

J is TRBJ2-7 and V is TRBV6-1; 7 nucleotides align to TRBD2. Germline V CDR1 and CDR2: MNHNS, SASEGT. V lost 2 bases and J lost 0; bases outside the gene matches: 4. This CDR3 has 15 amino acids. CDR3 coding DNA: TGTGCCAGCAGTGAAAGGGGCGGGAGCTCCTACGAGCAGTACTTC. Translated: CASSERGGSSYEQYF.

This clonotype was seen ten or more times. J is TRBJ2-2 and V is TRBV5-1; TRBD2 matches 7 bases. The germline V gene encodes CDR1 SGHRS and CDR2 YFSETQ. The V and J ends lost 4 bases and 4 bases, in that order; junction bases with no gene match: 7. The length of the CDR3 is 15 residues. CDR3 in amino acids: CASSPGGFGTGELFF. In DNA form, the CDR3 reads TGCGCCAGCAGCCCGGGGGGTTTCGGCACCGGGGAGCTGTTTTTT.

This clonotype has a single count. This chain uses TRBV6-1 with TRBJ1-1, with TRBD1 matching 8 bases. The trim removed 2 bases at V and 5 bases at J, leaving 4 bases unmatched. Germline CDR1 reads MNHNS; CDR2 reads SASEGT. This CDR3 spans 14 amino acids. CDR3 amino acids: CASSEPGGWTEAFF. The DNA of the CDR3 is TGTGCCAGCAGTGAACCAGGGGGCTGGACTGAAGCTTTCTTT.

This clonotype was picked up many times. The chain has TRBV27 and TRBJ1-6; D gene unclear. Germline values: CDR1 MNHEY, CDR2 SMNVEV (reference sequence). The CDR3 contains 16 residues. Trimming cost V 4 bases and J 9 bases, with 19 bases left between them. The DNA of the CDR3 is TGTGCCAGCAGTTCGATCCGCCCCGGGGATGGTTCACCCCTCCACTTT. It encodes CASSSIRPGDGSPLHF.

J is TRBJ2-6 and V is TRBV15; D might be TRBD2 (6 bases). Germline V gene data show CDR1 as LNHNV and CDR2 as YYDKDF (reference sequence). The V end was cut by 3 bases, the J end by 0 bases, with 6 bases between. This CDR3 spans 15 amino acids. The CDR3 here is CATSRDYSGANVLTF. Written as DNA, the CDR3 is TGTGCCACCAGCAGGGACTACTCTGGGGCCAACGTCCTGACTTTC.

The chain is built from TRBV27 and TRBJ2-1; D is possibly TRBD1 or TRBD2 (5 bases each). The J call may be incorrect, as the DNA end agrees better with TRBJ2-7. The CDR3 spans 15 residues. The germline CDR1 and CDR2 sequences are MNHEY and SMNVEV (reference sequence). CDR3 amino acids: CASSSRDAAHYEQYF. The CDR3, as DNA: TGTGCCAGCAGTTCCCGGGACGCCGCCCACTACGAGCAGTACTTC.

In its sample, this clonotype was seen many times. The chain carries TRBV6-1 and TRBJ2-2, with D possibly TRBD1 on 6 matching bases. This CDR3 has 14 residues. The V end was cut by 2 bases, the J end by 5 bases, with 9 bases between. The germline gives CDR1 MNHNS, CDR2 SASEGT. The CDR3 region is CASSELRGTGELFF. For the CDR3, the DNA is TGTGCCAGCAGTGAACTGAGGGGGACCGGGGAGCTGTTTTTT.

This clonotype was counted at least ten times. Here the CDR3 DNA reads TGTGCCACCAGTGACCCCGGGACTAGCGGGAGGAAAGATCAAGAGACCCAGTACTTC. It translates to CATSDPGTSGRKDQETQYF. V usage is TRBV24-1 and J usage is TRBJ2-5; 15 nucleotides agree with TRBD2. Germline V gene sequence: CDR1 KGHDR, CDR2 SFDVKD. V shed 4 bases, J shed 2 bases, and the junction held 10 bases outside the gene matches. The CDR3 is made up of 19 amino acids.

This clonotype turned up a few times. This chain joins TRBV4-2 and TRBJ2-5, with a possible D match to TRBD2 (6 bases). The J call may be mistaken, given a closer DNA end match to TRBJ2-7. The CDR3 extends over 15 amino acids. The germline gives CDR1 LGHNA, CDR2 YNFKEQ. CDR3 loop: CASSQDQDYLSEQYF. The CDR3 DNA sequence: TGTGCCAGCAGCCAAGATCAGGACTACTTGTCCGAGCAGTACTTC.